This T cell receptor (beta chain) was sequenced for a study of cytomegalovirus exposure and HLA in healthy donors. Study-level findings and limits: About 87% or about 30% of the time was how often most TCR beta V segments were productive, according to an earlier analysis. For most TCR sequences rarity was the rule, although some public TCRs occurred in many donors.

Every donor was a healthy person donating bone marrow. Likely unrecorded immune exposures existed in these nominally healthy donors. As for this clone: The target antigen is unknown.

The CDR3 loop spans 15 amino acids. The V gene's germline CDR1 is SGHAT and CDR2 FQNNGV. Trimming took 4 bases from V and 2 from J; bases not matched to a gene: 3. PCR employed 60 Vbeta and 13 Jbeta primers. Assay used: immunoSEQ multiplex PCR; TCRdb lists only in-frame clones, some missing. Here the sample table reports under 60,000 clones. This chain uses TRBV11-2 with TRBJ2-5; 11 bases match TRBD2. Sequencing was done on a sample of PBMCs. The TCR comes from a woman aged 25 to 45 in good health and CMV-seropositive. The CDR3 loop reads CASSSGTSGQETQYF. In DNA form, the CDR3 reads TGTGCCAGCAGCTCAGGGACTAGCGGACAAGAGACCCAGTACTTC.